This T cell receptor beta chain was recovered during a study of T cells expressing NK-cell markers. The CDR3 consists of 14 residues. CDR1 and CDR2 from the germline V gene are SGHNT and YENEEA. One entry per CDR3 protein, without DNA, is what TCRdb gives after re-calling the 5' RACE reads. In all, the sample yields a few hundred thousand distinct CDR3 sequences. The receptor's source is a man between 18 and 35 years old in good health. J is TRBJ1-1 and V is TRBV11-3; TCRdb designates TRBD1, a call that cannot be tested without DNA. The source material was blood T cells: a sorted CD56 or NKG2C T cell subset, CD4+ or CD8+ T cells, or bulk PBMC T cells (not recorded which). Here the CDR3 reads CASNRGRGNTEAFF.